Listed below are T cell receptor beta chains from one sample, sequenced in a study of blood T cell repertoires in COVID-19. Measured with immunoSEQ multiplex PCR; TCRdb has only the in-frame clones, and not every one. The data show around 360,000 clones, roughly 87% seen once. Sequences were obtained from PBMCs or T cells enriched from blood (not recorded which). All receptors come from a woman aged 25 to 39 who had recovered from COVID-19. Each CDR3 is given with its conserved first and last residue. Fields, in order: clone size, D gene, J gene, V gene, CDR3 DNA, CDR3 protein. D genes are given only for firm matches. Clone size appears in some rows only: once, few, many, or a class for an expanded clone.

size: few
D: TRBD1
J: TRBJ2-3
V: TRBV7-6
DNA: TGTGCCAGCAGCCAGACAGGGAGTAGCACAGATACGCAGTATTTT
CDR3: CASSQTGSSTDTQYF

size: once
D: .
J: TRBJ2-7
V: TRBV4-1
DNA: TGCGCCAGCAGCCAAGAGGCCGGGAGAGCCTACGAGCAGTACTTC
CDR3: CASSQEAGRAYEQYF

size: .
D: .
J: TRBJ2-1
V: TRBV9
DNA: TGTGCCAGCAGCGCCGGGGTGGACCCCAATGAGCAGTTCTTC
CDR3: CASSAGVDPNEQFF

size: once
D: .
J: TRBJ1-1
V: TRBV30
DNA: TGTGCCTGGAGTGTACAGTCGGGGGCTGAAGCTTTCTTT
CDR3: CAWSVQSGAEAFF

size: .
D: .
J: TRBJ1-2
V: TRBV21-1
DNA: TGTGCCAGCAGCAATGAGAGCGCGCGAGCCTTC
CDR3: CASSNESARAF

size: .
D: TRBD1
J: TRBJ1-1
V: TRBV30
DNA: TGTGCCTGGAGGAACAGGGGAGAAACTGAAGCTTTCTTT
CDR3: CAWRNRGETEAFF

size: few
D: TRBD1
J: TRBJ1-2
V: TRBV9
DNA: TGTGCCAGCAGCGTCGGACAGGATAACTATGGCTACACCTTC
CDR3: CASSVGQDNYGYTF

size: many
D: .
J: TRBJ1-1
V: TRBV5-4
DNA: TGTGCCAGCAGCTTGGGGGCCCCAGGGCCCACTGAAGCTTTCTTT
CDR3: CASSLGAPGPTEAFF

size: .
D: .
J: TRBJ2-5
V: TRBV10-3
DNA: TGTGCCATCAGTGAGTCTGGGCAAACCCAAGAGACCCAGTACTTC
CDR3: CAISESGQTQETQYF

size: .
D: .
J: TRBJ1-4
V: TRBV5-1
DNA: TGCGCCAGCAGCTTGGGAGGGTCTAATGAAAAACTGTTTTTT
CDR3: CASSLGGSNEKLFF

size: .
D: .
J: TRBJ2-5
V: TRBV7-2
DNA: TGTGCCAGCAGCTTAGGGGGGGGCCGGGAGACCCAGTACTTC
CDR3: CASSLGGGRETQYF

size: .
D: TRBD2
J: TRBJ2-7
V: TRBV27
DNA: TGTGCCAGCAGTTCCCTAGCGGGATCGAGCTCCTACGAGCAGTACTTC
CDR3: CASSSLAGSSSYEQYF

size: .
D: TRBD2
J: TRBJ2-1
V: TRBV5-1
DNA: TGCGCCAGCAGTTCGGGACTAGCCTGGAATGAGCAGTTCTTC
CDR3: CASSSGLAWNEQFF

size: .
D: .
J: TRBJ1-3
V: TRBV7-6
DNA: TGTGCCAGCAGCCCCAGGACACCCGTTAGCTCTGGAAACACCATATATTTT
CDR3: CASSPRTPVSSGNTIYF

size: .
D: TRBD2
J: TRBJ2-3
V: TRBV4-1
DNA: TGCGCCAGCAGCCAAGGGTATTCGGGGGGAAAAACAGATACGCAGTATTTT
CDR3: CASSQGYSGGKTDTQYF

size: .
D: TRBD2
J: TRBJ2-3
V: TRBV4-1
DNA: TGCGCCAGCAGCCAAGATCCGACTAGCGGGATGGAAAATACGCAGTATTTT
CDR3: CASSQDPTSGMENTQYF

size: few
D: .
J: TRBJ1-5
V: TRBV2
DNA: TGTGCCAGCAGACCCCATAGGGGCCAGGGGAATCAGCCCCAGCATTTT
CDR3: CASRPHRGQGNQPQHF

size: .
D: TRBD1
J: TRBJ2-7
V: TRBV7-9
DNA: TGTGCCAGCAGCCCCACCCCGGGACAGGGGCCCTACGAGCAGTACTTC
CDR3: CASSPTPGQGPYEQYF

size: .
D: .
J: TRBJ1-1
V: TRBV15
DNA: TGTGCCACCAGCAGAGAAGGGGTCCGGAGGAACACTGAAGCTTTCTTT
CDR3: CATSREGVRRNTEAFF

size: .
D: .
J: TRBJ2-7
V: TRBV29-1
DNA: TGCAGCGTTGACACAGGCCTCTCCTACGAGCAGTACTTC
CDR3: CSVDTGLSYEQYF

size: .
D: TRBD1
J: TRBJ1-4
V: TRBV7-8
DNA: TGTGCCAGCAGCTTCACACAGGGGGAAAAACTGTTTTTT
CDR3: CASSFTQGEKLFF

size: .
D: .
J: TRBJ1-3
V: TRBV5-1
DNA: TGCGCCAGCAGCTTCGGGGGAACTGGAAACACCATATATTTT
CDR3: CASSFGGTGNTIYF

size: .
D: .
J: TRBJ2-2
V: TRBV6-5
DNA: TGTGCCAGCAGTTTGGGGCGAGGCACCGGGGAGCTGTTTTTT
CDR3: CASSLGRGTGELFF

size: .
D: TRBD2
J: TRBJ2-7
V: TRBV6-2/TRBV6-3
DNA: TGTGCCAGCAGTTACTCGATGGCTCTAGCGGAAGAGGACGAGCAGTACTTC
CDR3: CASSYSMALAEEDEQYF

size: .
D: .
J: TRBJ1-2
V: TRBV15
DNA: TGTGCCACCAGCAGAGGGGGCGCAGAGCTTGGCTACACCTTC
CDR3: CATSRGGAELGYTF

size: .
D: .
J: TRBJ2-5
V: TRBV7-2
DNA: TGTGCCAGCAGCTTAGCGAGGGCCCAAGAGACCCAGTACTTC
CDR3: CASSLARAQETQYF

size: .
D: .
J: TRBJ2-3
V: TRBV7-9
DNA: TGTGCCAGCAGGCCATCGACTTCCCCTGATACGCAGTATTTT
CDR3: CASRPSTSPDTQYF

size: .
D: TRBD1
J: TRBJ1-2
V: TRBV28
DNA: TGTGCCAGCAGCCCTAGGGACAGTCCGACCTTC
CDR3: CASSPRDSPTF

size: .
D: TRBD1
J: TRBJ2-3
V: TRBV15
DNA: TGTGCCACCAGCAGAGGCAGGGGGTCCACAGATACGCAGTATTTT
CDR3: CATSRGRGSTDTQYF

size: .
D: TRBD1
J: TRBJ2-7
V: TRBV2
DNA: TGTGCCAGCAGTGGACCAACAGGGGGTGGAGAGCAGTACTTC
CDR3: CASSGPTGGGEQYF

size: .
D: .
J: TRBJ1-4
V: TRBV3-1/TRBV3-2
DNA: TGTGCCAGCAGCCCCCGGGGGAGTGAAAAACTGTTTTTT
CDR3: CASSPRGSEKLFF

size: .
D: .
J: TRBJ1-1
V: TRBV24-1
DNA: TGTGCCACCAGTGATACACAGGGCACTGAAGCTTTCTTT
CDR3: CATSDTQGTEAFF

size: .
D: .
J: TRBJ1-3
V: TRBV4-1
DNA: TGCGCCAGCAGCCACGGACGGACTAGCTCTGGAAACACCATATATTTT
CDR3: CASSHGRTSSGNTIYF